These 22 T cell receptor beta chains originate from one sample sequenced in a study of control samples from healthy donors and cancer patients. Here immunoSEQ multiplex PCR was the method, and the copy in TCRdb shows in-frame clones only, minus some. This sample has some 77,000 clones; around 90% occur once, and the top ten carry 7.5% to 8%. Source material: blood. These receptor sequences come from a woman aged 55-75 years in good health.

V and J are TRBV19 and TRBJ1-2; D call uncertain. The V gene's germline CDR1 is LNHDA and CDR2 SQIVND (reference sequence). The V end was cut by 2 bases, the J end by 4 bases, with 5 bases between. This CDR3 contains 12 residues. DNA for the CDR3: TGTGCCAGTAGTATATCCAGCTATGGCTACACCTTC. Translating it yields CASSISSYGYTF. Combining the CDR3 with reference TRBV19 and TRBJ1-2 gives the whole variable domain DGGITQSPKYLFRKEGQNVTLSCEQNLNHDAMYWYRQDPGQGLRLIYYSQIVNDFQKGDIAEGYSVSREKKESFPLTVTSAQKNPTAFYLCASSISSYGYTFGSGTRLTVV.

The chain employs TRBV6-5 and TRBJ1-2; D is undetermined. The CDR3 has 14 amino acids. Trimming removed 6 bases at V and 0 bases at J, with 11 bases between. Germline V gene data show CDR1 as MNHEY and CDR2 as SVGAGI. CDR3 nucleotides: TGTGCCAGCAGATTGGGTATTTCTAACTATGGCTACACCTTC. Protein: CASRLGISNYGYTF.

The chain uses TRBV30 and TRBJ2-3, with 10 positions matching TRBD2. Germline values: CDR1 GTSNPN, CDR2 SVGIG (reference sequence). This CDR3 is built from 15 residues. V lost 7 bases, J lost 3 bases, and 10 bases stayed unmatched. CDR3 DNA: TGTGCCTCCGCCGCTAGCGGGAGTCATACAGATACGCAGTATTTT. Protein sequence: CASAASGSHTDTQYF. Full variable domain (remainder filled in from reference TRBV30 and TRBJ2-3): SQTIHQWPATLVQPVGSPLSLECTVEGTSNPNLYWYRQAAGRGLQLLFYSVGIGQISSEVPQNLSASRPQDRQFILSSKKLLLSDSGFYLCASAASGSHTDTQYFGPGTRLTVL.

This clone was found once. The V gene is TRBV5-1, the J gene TRBJ2-3; tentatively, D is TRBD1 or TRBD2 (5 bases each). The CDR3 has 16 residues. Per germline, CDR1 SGHRS and CDR2 YFSETQ. V lost 5 bases to trimming and J lost 5 bases, with 21 bases between them. The CDR3, as DNA: TGCGCCAGCAGTCTCGGGGACCTCCAACGGGGAGATACGCAGTATTTT. This sequence encodes CASSLGDLQRGDTQYF.

The gene calls are TRBV6-6 and TRBJ1-1, with TRBD1 matching 7 bases. V dropped 11 bases and J dropped 0; count of bases not matched to a gene: 3. This CDR3 has 12 residues. CDR1 is MNHNY and CDR2 is SVGAGI in the germline V gene (reference sequence). Here the CDR3 DNA reads TGTGCCGGCGGGACAGTGAACACTGAAGCTTTCTTT. This encodes CAGGTVNTEAFF.

V is TRBV30 and J is TRBJ1-2; TRBD1 agrees at 7 bases. The CDR3 sequence is 12 residues long. CDR1 GTSNPN and CDR2 SVGIG come from the germline V gene (reference sequence). V shed 8 bases, J shed 4 bases, and the junction held 7 bases outside the gene matches. The CDR3 protein is CARDRDLYGYTF. The DNA for the CDR3 is TGTGCCAGAGACAGGGATCTCTATGGCTACACCTTC.

The genes are TRBV29-1 and TRBJ2-7, with 10 bases that match TRBD2. The CDR3 spans 13 residues. With V trimmed by 4 bases and J by 6 bases, 6 bases remained unmatched. Looked up from germline, CDR1 is SQVTM and CDR2 is ANQGSEA. In nucleotides, the CDR3 is TGCAGCGTTGTAACTAGCGGGACAGGCGAGCAGTACTTC. It encodes CSVVTSGTGEQYF.

V gene TRBV12-3 or TRBV12-4 combines with J gene TRBJ2-7; D could derive from TRBD1 or TRBD2 (5 bases each). CDR3 size: 12 residues. Between the trimmed V and J ends, which lost 9 bases and 2 bases, there was a span of 11 bases. CDR3 DNA: TGTGCCAGTTCCGGGACCCCCTACGAGCAGTACTTC. It specifies CASSGTPYEQYF.

The J gene is TRBJ2-3, the V gene TRBV5-1; a weak D match, TRBD2 (7 bases). The V end lost 0 bases, the J end lost 6 bases, and 17 bases lay between the germline ends. The V gene's germline CDR1 is SGHRS and CDR2 YFSETQ. The CDR3 length is 16 residues. CDR3 DNA sequence: TGCGCCAGCAGCTTGGAAGGGGGAGGGCTAGCGGATACGCAGTATTTT. It encodes CASSLEGGGLADTQYF.

The chain couples TRBV7-9 to TRBJ2-1, with D unresolved. Germline V lookup: CDR1 SEHNR, CDR2 FQNEAQ (reference sequence). The V end was cut by 5 bases, the J end by 6 bases, with 17 bases between. The CDR3 runs 15 residues. The CDR3 reads CASSLNSPRSNEQFF. CDR3 DNA: TGTGCCAGCAGCCTCAATTCCCCTCGTAGCAATGAGCAGTTCTTC.

This chain joins TRBV5-4 and TRBJ2-1; 14 bases are a match to TRBD2. Germline trimming cut 4 bases from V and 0 bases from J; bases unmatched to any gene: 9. CDR3 length: 19 residues. CDR1 and CDR2 from the germline V gene are SGHNT and YYREEE (reference sequence). The CDR3 loop is CASSRDGLAGGASYNEQFF. CDR3 nucleotides: TGTGCCAGCAGCCGAGACGGACTAGCGGGGGGCGCCTCCTACAATGAGCAGTTCTTC.

The chain couples TRBV5-1 to TRBJ2-2; 8 nucleotides agree with TRBD2. Per the germline V gene, CDR1 is SGHRS and CDR2 is YFSETQ. With 5 bases clipped from V and 1 base from J, the junction kept 4 bases outside the gene matches. The CDR3 consists of 15 residues. This chain's CDR3 is CASRPSGGNTGELFF. The CDR3 DNA sequence: TGCGCCAGCAGGCCGAGCGGGGGGAACACCGGGGAGCTGTTTTTT.

The chain couples TRBV5-1 to TRBJ2-7, with D maybe TRBD1 (6 bases). This CDR3 region has 16 residues. Trimming stripped 6 bases from V and 0 bases from J, with 19 bases between. In germline, CDR1 is SGHRS, CDR2 YFSETQ. The DNA of the CDR3 is TGCGCCAGCACCCAACGGGTGGACAGAGCCTCCTACGAGCAGTACTTC. Translation: CASTQRVDRASYEQYF.

The chain uses TRBV5-6 and TRBJ1-1; 7 bases agree with TRBD1. Germline loops: CDR1 SGHDT, CDR2 YYEEEE. Germline trimming cut 4 bases from V and 2 bases from J; bases unmatched to any gene: 8. CDR3 length equals 15 residues. CDR3 region: CASSDAGTANTEAFF. CDR3 nucleotides: TGTGCCAGCAGCGACGCCGGGACAGCTAACACTGAAGCTTTCTTT. The full variable domain, in which reference TRBV5-6 and TRBJ1-1 provide the parts outside the CDR3, is DAGVTQSPTHLIKTRGQQVTLRCSPKSGHDTVSWYQQALGQGPQFIFQYYEEEERQRGNFPDRFSGHQFPNYSSELNVNALLLGDSALYLCASSDAGTANTEAFFGQGTRLTVV.

The chain links TRBV2 to TRBJ2-7; 11 nucleotides align to TRBD2. V lost 4 bases, J lost 1 base, and 6 bases stayed unmatched. The CDR3 length is 16 residues. Germline V gene lookup returns CDR1 SNHLY and CDR2 FYNNEI. The CDR3 DNA sequence: TGTGCCAGCAGTGCCAGGACTAGCGGGCGATCCTACGAGCAGTACTTC. This translates into CASSARTSGRSYEQYF.

The V and J genes are TRBV6-5 and TRBJ2-7; D is unclear. The CDR3 totals 14 residues. CDR1 is MNHEY, CDR2 SVGAGI, per germline. The V gene lost 6 bases and the J gene lost 3 bases, with 15 bases spanning the gap. CDR3 region: CASRGTTGNYEQYF. The CDR3 DNA sequence: TGTGCCAGCAGAGGCACAACGGGCAACTACGAGCAGTACTTC.

The chain is built from TRBV6-4 and TRBJ2-1, with 11 nucleotides matching TRBD1. Germline V gene lookup returns CDR1 MRHNA and CDR2 SNTAGT. The ends lost 2 bases at V and 10 bases at J; junction bases unmatched: 7. This CDR3 contains 15 residues. The CDR3 region has the DNA TGTGCCAGCAGTGACAATGGACAGGGGGCTTCCGAGCAGTTCTTC. Translated, it gives CASSDNGQGASEQFF.

Concerning this clone: At one boundary the junction diverges from the germline segment, which might be a read error. The chain joins TRBV19 to TRBJ1-2; TRBD1 matches 7 bases. The CDR3 runs 15 residues. Germline V CDR1 and CDR2: LNHDA, SQIVND (reference sequence). CDR3 coding DNA: TGTGCCAGCAGTAGACAGGGACGAGGTAACTATGGCTACACCTTC. Translation: CASSRQGRGNYGYTF.

The rearrangement joins TRBV2 to TRBJ2-1; 11 bases line up with TRBD2. V lost 2 bases and J lost 8; bases outside the gene matches: 5. The CDR3 has 15 residues. From germline, CDR1 is SNHLY and CDR2 FYNNEI. The CDR3 loop is CASSELLAGEDEQFF. The CDR3 DNA is TGTGCCAGCAGTGAACTACTAGCGGGGGAAGATGAGCAGTTCTTC.

The chain joins TRBV28 to TRBJ1-3; D is ambiguous. From germline, CDR1 is MDHEN and CDR2 SYDVKM. CDR3 length equals 15 residues. V gave up 2 bases and J gave up 7 bases, with 15 bases separating them. The CDR3 coding sequence is TGTGCCAGCAGTTTAGCACTGGTGAATAGGAACACCATATATTTT. It translates to CASSLALVNRNTIYF.

This clone was seen only a few times. The chain couples TRBV7-9 to TRBJ1-4; tentative D call: TRBD1 (5 bases). Trimming took off 5 bases at V and 0 bases at J, with 10 bases between the two ends. The germline V gene has CDR1 SEHNR and CDR2 FQNEAQ (reference sequence). The CDR3 consists of 15 residues. Here the CDR3 DNA reads TGTGCCAGCAGCCCCCCCAGGGCAACTAATGAAAAACTGTTTTTT. This translates into CASSPPRATNEKLFF. The whole variable domain, filled in from reference TRBV7-9 and TRBJ1-4, reads DTGVSQNPRHKITKRGQNVTFRCDPISEHNRLYWYRQTLGQGPEFLTYFQNEAQLEKSRLLSDRFSAERPKGSFSTLEIQRTEQGDSAMYLCASSPPRATNEKLFFGSGTQLSVL.

The chain uses TRBV7-2 and TRBJ2-5, with TRBD1 matching 10 bases. The J segment lost 5 bases and the V segment lost 4 bases, leaving 4 bases of the junction unmatched. The CDR3 loop spans 14 amino acids. Looked up from germline, CDR1 is SGHTA and CDR2 is FQGNSA. In DNA form, the CDR3 reads TGTGCCAGCAGCTGGGACAGGGGTCAGGAGACCCAGTACTTC. It specifies CASSWDRGQETQYF.